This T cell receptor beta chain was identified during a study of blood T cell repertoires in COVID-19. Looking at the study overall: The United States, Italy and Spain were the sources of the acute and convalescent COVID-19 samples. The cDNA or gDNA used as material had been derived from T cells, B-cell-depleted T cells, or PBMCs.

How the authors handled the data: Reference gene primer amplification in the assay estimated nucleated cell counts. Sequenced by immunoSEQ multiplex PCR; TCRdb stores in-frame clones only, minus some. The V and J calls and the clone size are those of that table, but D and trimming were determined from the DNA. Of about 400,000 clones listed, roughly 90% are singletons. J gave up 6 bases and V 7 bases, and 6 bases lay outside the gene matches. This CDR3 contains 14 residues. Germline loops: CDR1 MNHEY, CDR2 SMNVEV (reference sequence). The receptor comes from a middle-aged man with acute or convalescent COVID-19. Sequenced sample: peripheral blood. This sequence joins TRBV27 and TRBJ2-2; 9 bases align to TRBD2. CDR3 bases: TGTGCCAGCAAGCTCCTAGCGGGACCCGGGGAGCTGTTTTTT. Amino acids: CASKLLAGPGELFF.